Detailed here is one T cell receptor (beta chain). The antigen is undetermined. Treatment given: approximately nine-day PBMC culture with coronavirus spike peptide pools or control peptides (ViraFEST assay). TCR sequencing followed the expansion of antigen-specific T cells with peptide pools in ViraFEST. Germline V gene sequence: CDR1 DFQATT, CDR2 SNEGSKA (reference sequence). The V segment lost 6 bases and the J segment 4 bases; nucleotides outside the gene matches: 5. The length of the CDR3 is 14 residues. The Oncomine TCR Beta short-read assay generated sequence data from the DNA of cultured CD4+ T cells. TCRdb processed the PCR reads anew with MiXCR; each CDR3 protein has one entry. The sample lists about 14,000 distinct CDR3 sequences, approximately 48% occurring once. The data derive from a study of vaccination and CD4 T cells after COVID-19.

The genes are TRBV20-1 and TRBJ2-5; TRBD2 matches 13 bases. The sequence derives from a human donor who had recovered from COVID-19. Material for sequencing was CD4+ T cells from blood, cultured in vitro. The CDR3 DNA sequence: TGCAGTGCCATCGGGACTAGCGGGGTAGAGACCCAGTACTTC. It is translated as CSAIGTSGVETQYF.